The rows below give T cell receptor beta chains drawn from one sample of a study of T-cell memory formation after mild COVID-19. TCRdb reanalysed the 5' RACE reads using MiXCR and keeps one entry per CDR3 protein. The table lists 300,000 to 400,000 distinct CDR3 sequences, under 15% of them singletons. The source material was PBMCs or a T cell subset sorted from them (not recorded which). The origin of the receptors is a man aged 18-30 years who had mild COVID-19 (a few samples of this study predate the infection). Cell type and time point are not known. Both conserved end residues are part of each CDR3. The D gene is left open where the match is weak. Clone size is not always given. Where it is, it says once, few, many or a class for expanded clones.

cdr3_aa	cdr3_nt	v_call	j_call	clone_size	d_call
CASSQETMFANTGELFF	TGCGCCAGCAGCCAAGAGACGATGTTTGCGAACACCGGGGAGCTGTTTTTT	TRBV4-3	TRBJ2-2	few	NA
CASSQDRTGYNEQFF	TGTGCCAGCAGCCAAGACCGAACGGGGTACAATGAGCAGTTCTTC	TRBV4-2	TRBJ2-1	few	NA
CASSDKIFKPQAFF	TGTGCCAGCAGTGATAAGATTTTTAAACCCCAGGCTTTCTTT	TRBV2	TRBJ1-1	few	NA
CASSLYTGTPNGYTF	TGTGCCAGCAGCCTATACACCGGGACCCCTAATGGCTACACCTTC	TRBV6-5	TRBJ1-2	medium-sized	NA
CAWSLPLGEQFF	TGTGCCTGGAGCCTCCCGCTTGGTGAGCAGTTCTTC	TRBV30	TRBJ2-1	NA	NA
CASSSSSGGAGGQYF	TGTGCCAGCAGCTCCTCTAGCGGGGGGGCCGGAGGCCAGTACTTC	TRBV9	TRBJ2-5	few	TRBD2
CASTPLGGTEAFF	TGTGCCAGCACCCCTCTTGGGGGAACTGAAGCTTTCTTT	TRBV7-9	TRBJ1-1	NA	NA
CASSAGGGGSPLHF	TGTGCCAGCAGTGCCGGGGGAGGAGGTTCACCCCTCCACTTT	TRBV6-1	TRBJ1-6	few	NA
CATSGILRGTGAYNEQFF	TGTGCCACCAGCGGCATTTTACGCGGGACAGGGGCTTACAATGAGCAGTTCTTC	TRBV15	TRBJ2-1	few	TRBD1
CASSYGRLQETQYF	TGTGCCAGCAGTTACGGCCGGCTTCAAGAGACCCAGTACTTC	TRBV6-5	TRBJ2-5	few	NA
CASRRLDRNTEAFF	TGTGCCAGCAGACGCCTTGACAGGAACACTGAAGCTTTCTTT	TRBV5-5	TRBJ1-1	many	NA
CASSYEPMADTQYF	TGTGCCAGCAGTTACGAGCCTATGGCAGATACGCAGTATTTT	TRBV6-2/TRBV6-3	TRBJ2-3	few	NA
CASSEQGPEDTEAFF	TGTGCCAGCAGCGAACAGGGGCCCGAGGACACTGAAGCTTTCTTT	TRBV4-2	TRBJ1-1	few	TRBD1
CASSRGLAGGPGTYEQYF	TGTGCCAGCAGCAGGGGCCTAGCGGGGGGGCCAGGGACCTACGAGCAGTACTTC	TRBV21-1	TRBJ2-7	NA	NA
CSVEGTEAYEQYF	TGCAGCGTTGAAGGGACAGAAGCCTACGAGCAGTACTTC	TRBV29-1	TRBJ2-7	few	NA
CASSPGTGDYNEQFF	TGTGCCAGCAGCCCAGGGACAGGAGATTACAATGAGCAGTTCTTC	TRBV7-2	TRBJ2-1	NA	TRBD1
CASSSTPGYGYTF	TGTGCCAGCAGCTCGACTCCGGGGTATGGCTACACCTTC	TRBV7-3	TRBJ1-2	NA	NA
CASSSPGANYGYTF	TGTGCCAGCAGCTCGCCGGGGGCTAACTATGGCTACACCTTC	TRBV7-2	TRBJ1-2	few	NA
CASSPGLALTGELFF	TGCGCCAGCAGCCCGGGACTAGCCCTGACCGGGGAGCTGTTTTTT	TRBV5-1	TRBJ2-2	few	TRBD2
CASSEDSPNQPQHF	TGTGCCAGCAGTGAGGACAGTCCTAATCAGCCCCAGCATTTT	TRBV6-1	TRBJ1-5	NA	NA
CASSPWTSGRSTDTQYF	TGTGCCAGCAGCCCCTGGACTAGCGGGAGAAGCACAGATACGCAGTATTTT	TRBV7-8	TRBJ2-3	NA	TRBD2
CASSLATGRQPQHF	TGTGCCAGCAGCTTAGCCACAGGTCGTCAGCCCCAGCATTTT	TRBV7-8	TRBJ1-5	NA	NA
CATSRPIPVGTEAFF	TGTGCCACCAGCAGACCAATTCCGGTGGGAACCGAAGCTTTCTTT	TRBV15	TRBJ1-1	few	NA
CASSARTGVWDEQFF	TGTGCCAGCAGCGCCAGGACAGGGGTTTGGGATGAGCAGTTCTTC	TRBV11-3	TRBJ2-1	few	TRBD1
CASSVGVNTDEQYF	TGCGCCAGCAGCGTCGGCGTTAACACGGACGAGCAGTACTTC	TRBV5-1	TRBJ2-7	NA	NA
CASTGGAESYEQYF	TGCGCCAGCACCGGTGGGGCGGAATCCTACGAGCAGTACTTC	TRBV5-1	TRBJ2-7	many	NA
CASSVAAGAQETQYF	TGTGCCAGCAGCGTAGCTGCGGGGGCCCAAGAGACCCAGTACTTC	TRBV9	TRBJ2-5	NA	NA
CASSPPGPWGTQYF	TGTGCCAGCTCACCACCGGGGCCATGGGGGACCCAGTACTTC	TRBV18	TRBJ2-5	few	NA
CSASQGTIDSPLHF	TGCAGTGCGAGCCAAGGGACAATCGATTCACCCCTCCACTTT	TRBV20-1	TRBJ1-6	NA	NA
CASSQGQVFTEAFF	TGTGCCAGCAGCCAGGGACAGGTATTCACTGAAGCTTTCTTT	TRBV3-1	TRBJ1-1	few	TRBD1
CATYSGTTGNTMYF	TGTGCCACCTATTCCGGGACTACTGGAAACACCATGTATTTT	TRBV6-1	TRBJ1-3	NA	NA